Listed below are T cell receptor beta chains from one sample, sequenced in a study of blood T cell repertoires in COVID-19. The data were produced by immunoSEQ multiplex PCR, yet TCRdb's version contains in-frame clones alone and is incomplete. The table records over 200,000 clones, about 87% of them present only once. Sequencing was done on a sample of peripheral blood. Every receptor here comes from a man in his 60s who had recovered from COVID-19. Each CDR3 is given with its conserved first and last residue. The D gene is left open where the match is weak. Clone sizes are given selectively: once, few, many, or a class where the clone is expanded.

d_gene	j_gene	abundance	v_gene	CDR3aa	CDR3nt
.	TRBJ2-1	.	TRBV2	CASSGLSSYNEQFF	TGTGCCAGCAGTGGACTTAGCTCCTACAATGAGCAGTTCTTC
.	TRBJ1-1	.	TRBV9	CASSVQGARPVNTEAFF	TGTGCCAGCAGCGTCCAGGGTGCCCGACCGGTGAACACTGAAGCTTTCTTT
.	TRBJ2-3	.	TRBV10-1	CASSTRQGLSTDTQYF	TGCGCCAGCAGCACCCGACAGGGACTTTCCACAGATACGCAGTATTTT
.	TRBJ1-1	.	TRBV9	CASSLRQLETEAFF	TGTGCCAGCAGCTTACGACAATTAGAAACTGAAGCTTTCTTT
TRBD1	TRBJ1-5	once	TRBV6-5	CASSPRQGHQPQHF	TGTGCCAGCAGTCCGCGACAGGGGCATCAGCCCCAGCATTTT
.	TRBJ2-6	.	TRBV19	CASSPPPGTGANVLTF	TGTGCCAGTAGTCCCCCCCCAGGGACTGGGGCCAACGTCCTGACTTTC
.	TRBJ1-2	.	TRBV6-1	CASSELFGREANYGYTF	TGTGCCAGCAGTGAACTTTTTGGTCGTGAGGCTAACTATGGCTACACCTTC
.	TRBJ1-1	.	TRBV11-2	CASSLEVSMNTEAFF	TGTGCCAGCAGCTTAGAAGTAAGCATGAACACTGAAGCTTTCTTT
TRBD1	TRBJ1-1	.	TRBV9	CASSVDNRGHEAFF	TGTGCCAGCAGCGTAGACAACAGGGGGCACGAAGCTTTCTTT
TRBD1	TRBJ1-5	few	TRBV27	CASSRQGNQPQHF	TGTGCCAGCAGTAGACAGGGGAACCAGCCCCAGCATTTT
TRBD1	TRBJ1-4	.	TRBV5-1	CASSGYTSTRGRSKLFF	TGCGCCAGCAGCGGATATACGTCGACCAGGGGGCGGTCTAAACTGTTTTTT